The T cell receptor beta chain under discussion was sequenced for a study of yellow fever vaccine responses in identical twins. The study's findings and limits: Twin vaccine T cell responses reportedly seemed partly convergent, partly personalized.

TCRdb ran MiXCR on the RT-PCR reads and lists one entry per CDR3 protein. This table holds approximately 15,000 distinct CDR3 sequences, roughly 84% found once. Remarks on this clonotype: What it recognizes is unknown.

Germline V CDR1 and CDR2: SGHAT, FQDESV (reference sequence). This CDR3 region has 16 residues. V lost 6 bases to trimming and J lost 1 base, with 18 bases between them. This TCR was sampled from a young woman who received the yellow fever vaccine. Here the sequenced sample was T cells from blood (PBMCs), unsorted or a sorted subset (not recorded which), taken before or after yellow fever vaccination (not recorded which). This sequence joins TRBV11-1 and TRBJ1-1, with no clear D. In DNA form, the CDR3 reads TGTGCCAGCAGGCAAGAAAAGGAGGAAAAGAACACTGAAGCTTTCTTT. Protein product: CASRQEKEEKNTEAFF.